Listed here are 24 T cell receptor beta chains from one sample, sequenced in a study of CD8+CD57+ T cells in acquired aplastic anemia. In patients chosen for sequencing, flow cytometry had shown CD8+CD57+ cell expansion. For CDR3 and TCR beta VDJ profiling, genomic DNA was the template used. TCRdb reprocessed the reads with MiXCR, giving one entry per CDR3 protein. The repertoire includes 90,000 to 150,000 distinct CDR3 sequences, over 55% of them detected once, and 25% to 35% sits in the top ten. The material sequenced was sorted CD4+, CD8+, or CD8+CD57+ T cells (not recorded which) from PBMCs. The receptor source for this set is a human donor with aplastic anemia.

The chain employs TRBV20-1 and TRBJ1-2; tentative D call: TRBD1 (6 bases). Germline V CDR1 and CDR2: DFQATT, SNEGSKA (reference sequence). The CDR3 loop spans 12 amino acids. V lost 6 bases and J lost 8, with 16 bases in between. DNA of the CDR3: TGCAGTGCCCCAACAGGGCTTAGGGGCTACACCTTC. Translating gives CSAPTGLRGYTF.

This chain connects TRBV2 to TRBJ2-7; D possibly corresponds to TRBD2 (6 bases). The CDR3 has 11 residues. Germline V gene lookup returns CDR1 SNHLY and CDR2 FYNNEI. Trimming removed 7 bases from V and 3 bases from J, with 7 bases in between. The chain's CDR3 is CASMGGYEQYF. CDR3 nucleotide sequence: TGTGCCAGCATGGGGGGCTACGAGCAGTACTTC.

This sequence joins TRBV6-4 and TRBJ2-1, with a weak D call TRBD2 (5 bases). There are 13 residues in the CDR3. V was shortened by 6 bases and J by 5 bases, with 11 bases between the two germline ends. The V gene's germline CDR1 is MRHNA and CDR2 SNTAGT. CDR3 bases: TGTGCCAGCAGGAGCGGCGTAAACAATGAGCAGTTCTTC. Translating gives CASRSGVNNEQFF.

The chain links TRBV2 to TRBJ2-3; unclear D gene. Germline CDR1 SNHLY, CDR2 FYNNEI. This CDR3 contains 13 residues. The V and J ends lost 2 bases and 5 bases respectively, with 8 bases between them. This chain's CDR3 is CASSERAGDTQYF. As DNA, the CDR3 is TGTGCCAGCAGTGAAAGGGCAGGAGATACGCAGTATTTT.

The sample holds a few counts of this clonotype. This CDR3 is CAIRDWDSSYNEQFF. The CDR3 bases are TGTGCCATCAGAGATTGGGACAGCTCCTACAATGAGCAGTTCTTC. This rearrangement joins TRBV10-3 to TRBJ2-1, with 7 bases fitting TRBD1. Trimming took 6 bases from V and 0 from J; bases not matched to a gene: 5. This CDR3 has 15 residues. CDR1 is ENHRY and CDR2 is SYGVKD in the germline V gene.

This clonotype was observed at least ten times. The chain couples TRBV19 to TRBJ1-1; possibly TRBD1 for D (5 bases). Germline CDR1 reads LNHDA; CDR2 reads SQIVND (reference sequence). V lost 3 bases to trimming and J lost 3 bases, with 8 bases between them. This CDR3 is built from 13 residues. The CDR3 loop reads CASSIGADTEAFF. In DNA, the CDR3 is TGTGCCAGTAGTATTGGGGCAGACACTGAAGCTTTCTTT.

The CDR3 is CSAPTAYGYTF. DNA of the CDR3: TGCAGTGCCCCGACGGCCTATGGCTACACCTTC. The chain carries TRBV20-1 and TRBJ1-2; D uncertain. In germline, CDR1 is DFQATT, CDR2 SNEGSKA (reference sequence). With 6 bases removed from V and 4 bases from J, the gap between germline ends came to 9 bases. The CDR3 consists of 11 residues.

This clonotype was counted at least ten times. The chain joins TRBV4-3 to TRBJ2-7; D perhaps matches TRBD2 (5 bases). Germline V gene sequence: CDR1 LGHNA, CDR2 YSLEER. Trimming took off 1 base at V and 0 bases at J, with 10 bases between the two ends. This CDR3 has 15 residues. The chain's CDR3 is CASSQGHGDSYEQYF. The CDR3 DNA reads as TGCGCCAGCAGCCAAGGTCACGGGGACTCCTACGAGCAGTACTTC.

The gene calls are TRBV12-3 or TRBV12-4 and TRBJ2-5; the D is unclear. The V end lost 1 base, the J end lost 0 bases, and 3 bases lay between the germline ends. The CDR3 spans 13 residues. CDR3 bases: TGTGCCAGCAGTTTAGGCTACCAAGAGACCCAGTACTTC. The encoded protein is CASSLGYQETQYF.

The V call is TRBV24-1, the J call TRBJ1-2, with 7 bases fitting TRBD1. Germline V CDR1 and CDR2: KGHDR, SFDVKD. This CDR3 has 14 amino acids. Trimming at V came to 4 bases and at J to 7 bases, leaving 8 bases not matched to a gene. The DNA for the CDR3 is TGTGCCACCAGTGAGAATGGAGGGGGCCCTGGCTACACCTTC. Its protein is CATSENGGGPGYTF.

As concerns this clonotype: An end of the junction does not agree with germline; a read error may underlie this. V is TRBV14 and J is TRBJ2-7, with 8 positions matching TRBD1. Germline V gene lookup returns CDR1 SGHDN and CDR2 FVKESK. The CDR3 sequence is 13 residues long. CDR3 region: CASSPGQGYEQHF. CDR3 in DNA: TGTGCCAGCAGTCCCGGACAGGGCTACGAGCAGCACTTC.

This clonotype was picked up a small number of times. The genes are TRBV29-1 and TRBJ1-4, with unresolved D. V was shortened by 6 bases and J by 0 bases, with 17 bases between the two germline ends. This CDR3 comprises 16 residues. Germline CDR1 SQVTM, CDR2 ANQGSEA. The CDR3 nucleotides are TGCAGCGTACCTCAGGTTAAGACCGCAACTAATGAAAAACTGTTTTTT. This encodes CSVPQVKTATNEKLFF.

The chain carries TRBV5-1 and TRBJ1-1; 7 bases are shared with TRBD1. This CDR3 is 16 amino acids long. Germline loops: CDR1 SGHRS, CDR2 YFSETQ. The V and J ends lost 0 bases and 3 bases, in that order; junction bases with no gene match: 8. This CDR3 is CASSLDGTADYTEAFF. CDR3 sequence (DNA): TGCGCCAGCAGCTTGGACGGGACAGCAGACTACACTGAAGCTTTCTTT.

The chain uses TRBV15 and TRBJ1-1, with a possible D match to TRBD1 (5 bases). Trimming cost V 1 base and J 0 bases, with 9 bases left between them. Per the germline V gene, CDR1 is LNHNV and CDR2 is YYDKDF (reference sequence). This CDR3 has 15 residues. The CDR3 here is CATSRVGRVNTEAFF. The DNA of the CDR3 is TGTGCCACCAGCAGAGTCGGCAGGGTGAACACTGAAGCTTTCTTT.

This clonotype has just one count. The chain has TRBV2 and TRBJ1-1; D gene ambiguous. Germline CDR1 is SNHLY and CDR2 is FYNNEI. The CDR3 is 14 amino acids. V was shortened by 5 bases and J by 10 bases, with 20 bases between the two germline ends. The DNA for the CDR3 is TGTGCCAGCAGTCAAGAAGTCGGACCCCTAGGAGCTTTCTTT. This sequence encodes CASSQEVGPLGAFF.

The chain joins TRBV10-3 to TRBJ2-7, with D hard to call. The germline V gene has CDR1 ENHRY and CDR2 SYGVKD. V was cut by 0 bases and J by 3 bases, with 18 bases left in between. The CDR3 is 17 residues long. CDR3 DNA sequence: TGTGCCATCAGTGAGTCTTACGGCACCGCCGAGGACTACGAGCAGTACTTC. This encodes CAISESYGTAEDYEQYF.

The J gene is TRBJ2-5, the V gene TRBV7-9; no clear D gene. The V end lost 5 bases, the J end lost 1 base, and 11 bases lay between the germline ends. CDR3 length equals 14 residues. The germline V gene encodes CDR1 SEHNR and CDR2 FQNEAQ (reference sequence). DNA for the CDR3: TGTGCCAGCAGCCACCGCCGGGTCCAAGAGACCCAGTACTTC. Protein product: CASSHRRVQETQYF.

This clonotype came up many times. The CDR3 protein is CASSVGQGRAEKLFF. Here the CDR3 DNA reads TGTGCCAGCAGCGTAGGACAGGGGCGTGCTGAAAAACTGTTTTTT. V and J are TRBV9 and TRBJ1-4; TRBD1 matches at 8 bases. Trimming took 0 bases from V and 7 from J; bases not matched to a gene: 5. Germline-derived CDR1 and CDR2 are SGDLS and YYNGEE. The CDR3 runs to 15 residues.

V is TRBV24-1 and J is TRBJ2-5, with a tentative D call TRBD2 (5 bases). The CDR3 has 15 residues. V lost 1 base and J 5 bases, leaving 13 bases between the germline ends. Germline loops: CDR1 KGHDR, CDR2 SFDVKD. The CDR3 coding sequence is TGTGCCACCAGTGATTTAACAGCAGACTACGAGACCCAGTACTTC. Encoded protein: CATSDLTADYETQYF.

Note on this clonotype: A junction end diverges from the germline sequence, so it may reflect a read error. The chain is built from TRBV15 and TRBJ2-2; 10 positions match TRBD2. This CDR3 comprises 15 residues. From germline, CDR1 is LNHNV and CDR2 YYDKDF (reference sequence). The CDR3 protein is CTTSKLAGAAGELFF. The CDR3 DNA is TGTACCACCAGCAAGCTAGCGGGAGCCGCCGGGGAGCTGTTTTTT. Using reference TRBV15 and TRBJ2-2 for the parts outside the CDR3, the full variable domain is DAMVIQNPRYQVTQFGKPVTLSCSQTLNHNVMYWYQQKSSQAPKLLFHYYDKDFNNEADTPDNFQSRRPNTSFCFLDIRSPGLGDTAMYLCTTSKLAGAAGELFFGEGSRLTVL.

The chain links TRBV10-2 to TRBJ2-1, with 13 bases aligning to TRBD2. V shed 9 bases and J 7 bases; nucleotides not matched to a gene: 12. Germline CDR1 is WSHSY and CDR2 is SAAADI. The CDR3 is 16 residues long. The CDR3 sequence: CASLGPGLAGFNEQFF. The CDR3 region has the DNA TGCGCCAGTCTCGGACCGGGACTAGCGGGATTTAATGAGCAGTTCTTC.

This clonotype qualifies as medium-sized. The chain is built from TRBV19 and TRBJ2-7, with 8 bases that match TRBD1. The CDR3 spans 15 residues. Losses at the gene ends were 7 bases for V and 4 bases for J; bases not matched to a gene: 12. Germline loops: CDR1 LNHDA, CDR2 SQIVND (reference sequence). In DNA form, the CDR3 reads TGTGCCAGTATAGGAAGGAAACAGGGGGTATACGAGCAGTACTTC. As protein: CASIGRKQGVYEQYF.

The CDR3 reads CSAFKGAQYF. The CDR3 nucleotides are TGCAGTGCTTTTAAAGGGGCCCAGTACTTC. The chain has TRBV20-1 and TRBJ2-5; TRBD1 might be the D (5 bases). Per the germline V gene, CDR1 is DFQATT and CDR2 is SNEGSKA (reference sequence). This CDR3 comprises 10 residues. V was pared by 5 bases and J by 9 bases, with 10 bases between.

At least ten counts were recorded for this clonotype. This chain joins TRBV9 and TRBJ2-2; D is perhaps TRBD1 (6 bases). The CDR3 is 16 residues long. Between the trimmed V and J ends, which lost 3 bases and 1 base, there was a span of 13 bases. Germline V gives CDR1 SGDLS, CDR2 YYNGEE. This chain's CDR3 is CASSAFGTMNTGELFF. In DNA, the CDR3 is TGTGCCAGCAGCGCATTCGGGACAATGAACACCGGGGAGCTGTTTTTT.